This T cell receptor (beta chain) originates from a study of blood T cells in healthy people across ages. Only one count was recorded for this clonotype. The antigen is not known. The study's findings and limits: It was not possible, with unsorted PBMCs, to conclusively compare naive and antigen-experienced cells. Estimates based on one million T cells were treated as lower bounds.

Combining a sample-barcoded 5' primer with a J-beta primer mix, a second PCR ran for roughly 6 to 12 cycles. TCRdb re-called the 5' RACE reads with MiXCR, one entry per CDR3 protein. The table includes some 1.6 million distinct CDR3 sequences, about 31% detected once. Germline trimming cut 0 bases from V and 4 bases from J; bases unmatched to any gene: 1. From germline, CDR1 is GTSNPN and CDR2 SVGIG (reference sequence). The CDR3 loop spans 13 amino acids. This receptor was taken from a young woman in good health. Sequenced input: blood. The chain is built from TRBV30 and TRBJ1-1; 8 bases line up with TRBD1. The CDR3 sequence is CAWSVQGATEAFF. Here the CDR3 DNA reads TGTGCCTGGAGTGTCCAGGGGGCCACTGAAGCTTTCTTT. Based on the CDR3 plus reference TRBV30 and TRBJ1-1, the full variable domain is SQTIHQWPATLVQPVGSPLSLECTVEGTSNPNLYWYRQAAGRGLQLLFYSVGIGQISSEVPQNLSASRPQDRQFILSSKKLLLSDSGFYLCAWSVQGATEAFFGQGTRLTVV.